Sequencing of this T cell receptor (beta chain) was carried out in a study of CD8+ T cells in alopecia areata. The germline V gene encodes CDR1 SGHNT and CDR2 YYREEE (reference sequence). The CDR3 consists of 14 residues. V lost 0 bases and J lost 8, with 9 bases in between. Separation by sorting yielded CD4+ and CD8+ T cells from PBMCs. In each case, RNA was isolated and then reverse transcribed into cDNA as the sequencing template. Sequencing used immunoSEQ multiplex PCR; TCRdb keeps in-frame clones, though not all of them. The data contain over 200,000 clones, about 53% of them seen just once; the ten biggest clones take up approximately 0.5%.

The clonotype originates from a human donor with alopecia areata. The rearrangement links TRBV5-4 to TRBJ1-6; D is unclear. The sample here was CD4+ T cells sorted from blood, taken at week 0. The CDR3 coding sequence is TGTGCCAGCAGCTTGGCCGGGGTGGATTCACCCCTCCACTTT. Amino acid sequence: CASSLAGVDSPLHF.